The T cell receptor beta chain described here comes from a study of T cell changes during pregnancy in multiple sclerosis. The method was immunoSEQ multiplex PCR; TCRdb's version includes in-frame clones alone and lacks a portion of them. The sample consists of 36,000 or so clones, around nine tenths of them appearing once. Germline V gene lookup returns CDR1 MNHNS and CDR2 SASEGT. The CDR3 sequence is 16 residues long. V lost 4 bases and J 6 bases, leaving 20 bases between the germline ends. The origin of this receptor is a female donor with multiple sclerosis, enrolled in a pregnancy study. The input for sequencing was CD8+ T cells from peripheral blood mononuclear cells, taken in the third trimester of pregnancy. The chain carries TRBV6-1 and TRBJ2-3; weak D call: TRBD2 (6 bases). The DNA of the CDR3 is TGTGCCAGCAGTGTGTTTGCGGGGTTGAGTACCGATACGCAGTATTTT. It codes for CASSVFAGLSTDTQYF.